This entry lists 7 T cell receptor beta chains sequenced from one sample in a study of PD-1 blockade in mismatch repair-deficient tumors. TCRdb keeps only in-frame clones here, not all; method: immunoSEQ multiplex PCR. The data hold about 34,000 clones, with around 80% observed a single time. The starting material was PBMCs, obtained roughly 6 weeks after starting pembrolizumab. These receptors were collected from an adult with mismatch repair-deficient cancer.

This clone was counted a few times. The chain links TRBV5-6 to TRBJ2-7; possible D gene TRBD1, 6 bases. Germline lookup yields CDR1 SGHDT and CDR2 YYEEEE. The CDR3 loop spans 16 amino acids. V was pared by 4 bases and J by 0 bases, with 17 bases between. Here the CDR3 reads CASSLPGQTFSYEQYF. The CDR3 DNA is TGTGCCAGCAGCCTACCCGGACAGACTTTCTCCTACGAGCAGTACTTC.

This sequence joins TRBV10-3 and TRBJ2-3; 16 nucleotides agree with TRBD2. Germline lookup yields CDR1 ENHRY and CDR2 SYGVKD. J gave up 5 bases and V 4 bases, and 6 bases lay outside the gene matches. The CDR3 covers 17 residues. As DNA, the CDR3 is TGTGCCATCAGTGGGGGACTAGCGGGAGGGCCCGGAGATACGCAGTATTTT. This translates into CAISGGLAGGPGDTQYF.

The CDR3, as DNA: TGTGCCAGCAGTCCCCGGGGGACAGGCTCCTACAATGAGCAGTTCTTC. This gives the protein CASSPRGTGSYNEQFF. The rearrangement uses TRBV28 and TRBJ2-1, with 8 bases aligning to TRBD1. V trimming: 5 bases; J trimming: 0 bases; junction bases outside the gene matches: 6. CDR1 is MDHEN, CDR2 SYDVKM, per germline. The CDR3 is 16 residues long.

This chain uses TRBV6-1 with TRBJ2-1; D may be TRBD1 (8 bases). This CDR3 region has 13 residues. Trimming removed 10 bases from V and 12 bases from J, with 22 bases in between. The germline gives CDR1 MNHNS, CDR2 SASEGT. In nucleotides, the CDR3 is TGTGCCACCGTACAGGGGGGGGCTCAAGGGCAGTTCTTC. Its protein is CATVQGGAQGQFF.

The J gene is TRBJ2-7, the V gene TRBV7-6, with D unclear. This CDR3 has 12 residues. The V and J ends lost 5 bases and 6 bases respectively, with 11 bases between them. Germline V gives CDR1 SGHVS, CDR2 FNYEAQ. CDR3 loop: CASSIVTSEQYF. Here the CDR3 DNA reads TGTGCCAGCAGCATTGTTACAAGCGAGCAGTACTTC.

The chain is built from TRBV19 and TRBJ1-2, with D possibly matching TRBD1 (6 bases). The CDR3 has 14 amino acids. Germline V CDR1 and CDR2: LNHDA, SQIVND (reference sequence). V dropped 5 bases and J dropped 8 bases, with 18 bases sitting between them. CDR3 region: CASSVRDTTRGYTF. Written as DNA, the CDR3 is TGTGCCAGTAGTGTAAGGGACACGACGCGCGGCTACACCTTC. The full variable domain, its missing parts supplied by reference TRBV19 and TRBJ1-2, is DGGITQSPKYLFRKEGQNVTLSCEQNLNHDAMYWYRQDPGQGLRLIYYSQIVNDFQKGDIAEGYSVSREKKESFPLTVTSAQKNPTAFYLCASSVRDTTRGYTFGSGTRLTVV.

The J gene is TRBJ2-7, the V gene TRBV27; TRBD2 matches at 12 bases. J lost 4 bases, V lost 7 bases, and 11 bases had no gene match. The CDR3 spans 16 residues. Germline CDR1 is MNHEY and CDR2 is SMNVEV (reference sequence). CDR3: CASTPSGRADGYEQYF. CDR3 DNA sequence: TGTGCCAGCACTCCTAGCGGGAGGGCCGACGGATACGAGCAGTACTTC.